This TCR beta chain was identified during a study of cytomegalovirus exposure and HLA in healthy donors. Study outcomes and limitations: Reported results showed that the classifier diagnosed cytomegalovirus status with high specificity and sensitivity.

PCR primers comprised 60 Vbeta and 13 Jbeta primers. Clones were sequenced by immunoSEQ multiplex PCR, and TCRdb holds only the in-frame ones, with some missing. The data contain 150,000 to 200,000 clones, 80% of them seen just once; the ten biggest clones take up about an eighth. CDR1 and CDR2 from the germline V gene are LGHNA and YSLEER. Trimming removed 0 bases from V and 8 bases from J, with 16 bases in between. The CDR3 is 16 residues long. This clone has a handful of counts. Its specificity is unknown. This clonotype was sampled from a woman in her 40s in good health and CMV-seronegative. The sample was PBMCs. The rearrangement joins TRBV4-3 to TRBJ1-4; the D gene is possibly TRBD1 (5 bases). For the CDR3, the DNA is TGCGCCAGCAGCCAAGACCCGGGGGGGAATGGCGAAAAACTGTTTTTT. As protein: CASSQDPGGNGEKLFF.